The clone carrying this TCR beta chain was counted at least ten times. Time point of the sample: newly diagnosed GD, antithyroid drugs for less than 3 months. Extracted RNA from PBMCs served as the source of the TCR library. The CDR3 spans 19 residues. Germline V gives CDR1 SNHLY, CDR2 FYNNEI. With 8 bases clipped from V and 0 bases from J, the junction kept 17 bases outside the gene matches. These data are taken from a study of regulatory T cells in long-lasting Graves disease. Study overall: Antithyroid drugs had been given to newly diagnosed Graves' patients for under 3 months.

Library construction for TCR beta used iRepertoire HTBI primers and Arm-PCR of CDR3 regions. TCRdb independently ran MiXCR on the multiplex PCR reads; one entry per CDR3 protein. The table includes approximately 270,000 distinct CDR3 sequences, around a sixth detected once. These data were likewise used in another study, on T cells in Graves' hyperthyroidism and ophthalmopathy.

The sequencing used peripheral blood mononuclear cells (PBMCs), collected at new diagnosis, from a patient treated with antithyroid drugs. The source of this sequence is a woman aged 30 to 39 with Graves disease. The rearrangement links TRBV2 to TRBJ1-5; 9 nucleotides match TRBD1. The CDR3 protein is CASLRRTGASGFSNQPQHF. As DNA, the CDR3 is TGTGCCAGCTTACGTAGGACAGGGGCTTCTGGGTTTAGCAATCAGCCCCAGCATTTT.